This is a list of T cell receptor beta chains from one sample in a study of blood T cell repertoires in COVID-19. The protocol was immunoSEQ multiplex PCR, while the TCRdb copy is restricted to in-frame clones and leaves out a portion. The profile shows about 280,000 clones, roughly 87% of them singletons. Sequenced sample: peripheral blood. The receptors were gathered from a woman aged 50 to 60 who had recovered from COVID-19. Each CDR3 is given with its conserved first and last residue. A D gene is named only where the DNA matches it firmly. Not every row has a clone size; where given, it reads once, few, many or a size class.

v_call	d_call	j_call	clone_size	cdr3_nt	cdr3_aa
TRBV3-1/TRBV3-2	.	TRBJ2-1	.	TGTGCCAGCAGCCCCGGACTAAACTCCTACAATGAGCAGTTCTTC	CASSPGLNSYNEQFF
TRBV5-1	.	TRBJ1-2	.	TGCGCCAGCAGCTTGGTGGAGGGAGGTTCGGGTGGCTACACCTTC	CASSLVEGGSGGYTF
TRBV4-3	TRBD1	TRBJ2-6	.	TGCGCCAGCAGCCACCCAACAGGGGCCGGGGCCAACGTCCTGACTTTC	CASSHPTGAGANVLTF
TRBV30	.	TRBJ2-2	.	TGTGCCTGGAGTGTAGGGCCCGACAGCACCGGGGAGCTGTTTTTT	CAWSVGPDSTGELFF
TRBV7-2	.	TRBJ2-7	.	TGTGCCAGCAGCTTAGGCGGCAGCCCTTGGTACGAGCAGTACTTC	CASSLGGSPWYEQYF
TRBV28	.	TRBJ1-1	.	TGTGCCAGCATCCTAGGAGCTCTGAACACTGAAGCTTTCTTT	CASILGALNTEAFF
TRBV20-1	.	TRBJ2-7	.	TGCAGTGTCGGAGATATCTACGAGCAGTACTTC	CSVGDIYEQYF
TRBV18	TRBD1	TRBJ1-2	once	TGTGCCAGCTCACCATATTCGCAGGGGGGAGGAGGCTACACCTTC	CASSPYSQGGGGYTF
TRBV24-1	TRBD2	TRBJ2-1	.	TGTGCCACCAGTGACTCGGGACTAGCGGGACACAACAATGAGCAGTTCTTC	CATSDSGLAGHNNEQFF
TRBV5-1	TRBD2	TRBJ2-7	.	TGCGCCAGCAGCTCCCGACTAGCGGGATCCGACGAGCAGTACTTC	CASSSRLAGSDEQYF
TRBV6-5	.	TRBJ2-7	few	TGTGCCAGCAGCCCGGACAGTGCGGAGCAGTACTTC	CASSPDSAEQYF
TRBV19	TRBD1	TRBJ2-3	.	TGTGCCAGTAGTATAGTATCGGGACAGGGGTTCGGCACAGATACGCAGTATTTT	CASSIVSGQGFGTDTQYF
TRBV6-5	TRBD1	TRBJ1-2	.	TGTGCCACCGGGACAGGGTTGGACTATGGCTACACCTTC	CATGTGLDYGYTF
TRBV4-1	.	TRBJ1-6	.	TGCGCCAGCAGCCAGAAAGAACACGCGGCTTCACCCCTCCACTTT	CASSQKEHAASPLHF
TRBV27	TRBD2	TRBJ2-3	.	TGTGCCAGCAGTTTACTAGCGGGTTACACAGATACGCAGTATTTT	CASSLLAGYTDTQYF
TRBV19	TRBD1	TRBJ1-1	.	TGTGCCAGTCTCCACCCAAGGGACAGGAGGGCTGAAGCTTTCTTT	CASLHPRDRRAEAFF
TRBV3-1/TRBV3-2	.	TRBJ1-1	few	TGTGCCAGCAGCCAAGTTTGGGGGGATACTGAAGCTTTCTTT	CASSQVWGDTEAFF
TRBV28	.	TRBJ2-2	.	TGTGCCAGCAGTTTGGGCACAGGGTTTACTCTCGACACCGGGGAGCTGTTTTTT	CASSLGTGFTLDTGELFF
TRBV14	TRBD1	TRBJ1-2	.	TGTGCCAGCAGCTTCAGGGGGTCCTATGGCTACACCTTC	CASSFRGSYGYTF
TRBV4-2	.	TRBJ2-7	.	TGTGCCAGCAGCCAAGAGAACAGGGTAAACGAGCAGTACTTC	CASSQENRVNEQYF
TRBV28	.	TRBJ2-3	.	TGTGCCAGCAGTTTCTCCTTCTTTCAGGACACAGATACGCAGTATTTT	CASSFSFFQDTDTQYF
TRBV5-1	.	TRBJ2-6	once	TGCGCCAGCAGCTTCAGGTCCTCTGGGGCCAACGTCCTGACTTTC	CASSFRSSGANVLTF
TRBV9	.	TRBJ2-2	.	TGTGCCAGCAGCGTAGGTCCCCTCGCCGGGGAGCTGTTTTTT	CASSVGPLAGELFF
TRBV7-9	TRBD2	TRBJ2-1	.	TGTGCCAGCAGCTTACCTAGCGGGAGGGCCTACAATGAGCAGTTCTTC	CASSLPSGRAYNEQFF
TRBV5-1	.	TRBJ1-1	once	TGCGCCAGCAGCCTACTTATGGACAGTGGAACTGAAGCTTTCTTT	CASSLLMDSGTEAFF
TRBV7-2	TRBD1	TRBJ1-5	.	TGTGCCAGCAGCTTTATCAGGGGGTCGGAACAGCCCCAGCATTTT	CASSFIRGSEQPQHF
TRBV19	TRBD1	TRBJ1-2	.	TGTGCCAGTAGTATGGACAGGGCTCGAGATGGCTACACCTTC	CASSMDRARDGYTF
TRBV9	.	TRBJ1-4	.	TGTGCCAGCAGCGTAGGGGCAGGGGCTGAAAAACTGTTTTTT	CASSVGAGAEKLFF
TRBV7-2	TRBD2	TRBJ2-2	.	TGTGCCAGCAGCTTTCCGGCGGGAGGTGTGCGCACCGGGGAGCTGTTTTTT	CASSFPAGGVRTGELFF
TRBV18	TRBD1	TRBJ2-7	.	TGTGCCAGCTCACCACCGGCAGGGGGCGATCAGTACTTC	CASSPPAGGDQYF
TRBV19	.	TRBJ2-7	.	TGTGCCAGTAGCACAGGCCTAACCTACGAGCAGTACTTC	CASSTGLTYEQYF
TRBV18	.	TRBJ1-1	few	TGTGCCAGCTCACCAGGCCGGCAGGGCGGCACTGAAGCTTTCTTT	CASSPGRQGGTEAFF
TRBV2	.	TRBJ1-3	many	TGTGCCAGCAGTGAAATTGGAGGGACTGGAAACACCATATATTTT	CASSEIGGTGNTIYF
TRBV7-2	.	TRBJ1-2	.	TGTGCCAGCAGCCCCGGTCCCAACTATGGCTACACCTTC	CASSPGPNYGYTF
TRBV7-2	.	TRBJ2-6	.	TGTGCCAGCAGCTTAGTCCGAGGGACTGGGGCCAACGTCCTGACTTTC	CASSLVRGTGANVLTF
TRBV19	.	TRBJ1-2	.	TGTGCCAGTACCCTTACAGGTTCTAACTATGGCTACACCTTC	CASTLTGSNYGYTF
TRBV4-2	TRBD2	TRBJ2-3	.	TGTGCCAGCAGCCAAGACGGACTAGCGGGGCCCACAGATACGCAGTATTTT	CASSQDGLAGPTDTQYF
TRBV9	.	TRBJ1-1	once	TGTGCCAGCAGCGTAGCTACAGGGTGGGGCACTGAAGCTTTCTTT	CASSVATGWGTEAFF
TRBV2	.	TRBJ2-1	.	TGTGCCAGCAGTGAGGAGGCGGGATCCTACAATGAGCAGTTCTTC	CASSEEAGSYNEQFF
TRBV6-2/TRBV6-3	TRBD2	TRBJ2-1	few	TGTGCCAGCAGTGATGGACTAGCACCCTACAATGAGCAGTTCTTC	CASSDGLAPYNEQFF
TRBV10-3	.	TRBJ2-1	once	TGTGCCATCAGCGCGAAGAGAGATGAGCAGTTCTTC	CAISAKRDEQFF
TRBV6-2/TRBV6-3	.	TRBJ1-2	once	TGTGCCAGCAGTTACCCCGCAGGGGACGGCTACACCTTC	CASSYPAGDGYTF
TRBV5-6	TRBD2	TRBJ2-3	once	TGTGCCAGCAGCCCCCGGACTAGCGGCGATACGCAGTATTTT	CASSPRTSGDTQYF
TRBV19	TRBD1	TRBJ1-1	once	TGTGCCAGTAGTATTCGGGGCTCCGGGACAGTGAACACTGAAGCTTTCTTT	CASSIRGSGTVNTEAFF
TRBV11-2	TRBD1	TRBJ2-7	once	TGTGCCAGCAGCCCGGCGACAGGGCGGCGGGAGCAGTACTTC	CASSPATGRREQYF
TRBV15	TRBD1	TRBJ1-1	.	TGTGCCACCAGCAGAGTTCAGGGGACAGTGATGAACACTGAAGCTTTCTTT	CATSRVQGTVMNTEAFF
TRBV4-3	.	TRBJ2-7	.	TGCGCCAGCAGCCAAGTTGGGGAGGCCGAGCAGTACTTC	CASSQVGEAEQYF
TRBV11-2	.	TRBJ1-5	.	TGTGCCAGCAGCCTTGGCAGGGGCCCCAATCAGCCCCAGCATTTT	CASSLGRGPNQPQHF
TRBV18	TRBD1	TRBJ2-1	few	TGTGCCAGCTCACCCGGACAGGGATTATACAATGAGCAGTTCTTC	CASSPGQGLYNEQFF
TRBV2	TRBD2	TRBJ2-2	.	TGTGCCAGCAGTGAAAATCTAGCGGACACCGGGGAGCTGTTTTTT	CASSENLADTGELFF
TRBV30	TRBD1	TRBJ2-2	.	TGTGCCTGGAGTTCGGGGGACAGGGGGCACCTCAACACCGGGGAGCTGTTTTTT	CAWSSGDRGHLNTGELFF
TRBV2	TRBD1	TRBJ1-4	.	TGTGCCAGCACCTTTTCAGGGACAGCTAATGAAAAACTGTTTTTT	CASTFSGTANEKLFF
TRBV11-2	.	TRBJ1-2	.	TGTGCCAGCTCCTTGGCAGGGGCCGGCTACACCTTC	CASSLAGAGYTF
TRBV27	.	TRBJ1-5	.	TGTGCCAGCAGTTCCGGTTGGGGGGGCCATCAGCCCCAGCATTTT	CASSSGWGGHQPQHF
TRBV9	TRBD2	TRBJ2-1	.	TGTGCCAGCAGCTCAAGGTGGGTAGCGGGCCTAAATGAGCAGTTCTTC	CASSSRWVAGLNEQFF
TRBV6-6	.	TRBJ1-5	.	TGTGCCAGCAGCCGCGGACAGCTTAGCAATCAGCCCCAGCATTTT	CASSRGQLSNQPQHF
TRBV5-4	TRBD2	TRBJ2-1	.	TGTGCCAGCAGCTGGGGGGCTAGCGGGAGGTACAATGAGCAGTTCTTC	CASSWGASGRYNEQFF
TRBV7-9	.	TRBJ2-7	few	TGTGCCAGCAGCAGCAGGGCCTACGAGCAGTACTTC	CASSSRAYEQYF
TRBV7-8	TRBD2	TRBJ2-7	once	TGTGCCAGCAGCTTGGGTGGGAGCGGGGGCTTCCTTTCCTACGAGCAGTACTTC	CASSLGGSGGFLSYEQYF